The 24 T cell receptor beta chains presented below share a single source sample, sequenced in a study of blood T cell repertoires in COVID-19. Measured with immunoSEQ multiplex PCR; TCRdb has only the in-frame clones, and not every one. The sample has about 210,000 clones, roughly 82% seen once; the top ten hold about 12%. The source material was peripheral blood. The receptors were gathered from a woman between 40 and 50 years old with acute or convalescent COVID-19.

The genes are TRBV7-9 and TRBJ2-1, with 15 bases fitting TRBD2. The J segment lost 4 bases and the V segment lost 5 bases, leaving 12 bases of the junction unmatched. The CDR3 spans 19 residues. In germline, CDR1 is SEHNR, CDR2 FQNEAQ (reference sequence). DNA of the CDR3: TGTGCCAGCAGCCCCGGTGGACTAGCGGGAGGGGGGGCATACAATGAGCAGTTCTTC. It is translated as CASSPGGLAGGGAYNEQFF. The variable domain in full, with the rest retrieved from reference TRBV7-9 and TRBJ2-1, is DTGVSQNPRHKITKRGQNVTFRCDPISEHNRLYWYRQTLGQGPEFLTYFQNEAQLEKSRLLSDRFSAERPKGSFSTLEIQRTEQGDSAMYLCASSPGGLAGGGAYNEQFFGPGTRLTVL.

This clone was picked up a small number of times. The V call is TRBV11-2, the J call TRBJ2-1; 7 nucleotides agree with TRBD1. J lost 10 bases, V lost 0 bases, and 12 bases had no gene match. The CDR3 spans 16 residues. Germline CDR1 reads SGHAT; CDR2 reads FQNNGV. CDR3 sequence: CASSLDSGTVTREQFF. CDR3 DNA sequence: TGTGCCAGCAGCTTAGATTCAGGGACAGTAACTAGAGAGCAGTTCTTC.

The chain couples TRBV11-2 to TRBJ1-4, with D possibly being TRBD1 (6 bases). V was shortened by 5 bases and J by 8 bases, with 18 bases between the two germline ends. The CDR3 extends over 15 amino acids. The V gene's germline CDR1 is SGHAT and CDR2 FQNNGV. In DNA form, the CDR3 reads TGTGCCAGCAGCAAATTCGGGGGGCGCGAGGAAAAACTGTTTTTT. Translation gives CASSKFGGREEKLFF. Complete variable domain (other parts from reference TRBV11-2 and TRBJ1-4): EAGVAQSPRYKIIEKRQSVAFWCNPISGHATLYWYQQILGQGPKLLIQFQNNGVVDDSQLPKDRFSAERLKGVDSTLKIQPAKLEDSAVYLCASSKFGGREEKLFFGSGTQLSVL.

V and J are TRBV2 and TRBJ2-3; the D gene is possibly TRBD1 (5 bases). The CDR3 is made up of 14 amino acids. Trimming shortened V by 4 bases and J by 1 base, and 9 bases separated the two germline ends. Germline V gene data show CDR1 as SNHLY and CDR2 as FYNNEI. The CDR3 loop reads CASSGGRGTDTQYF. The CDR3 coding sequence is TGTGCCAGCAGTGGTGGCAGGGGCACAGATACGCAGTATTTT. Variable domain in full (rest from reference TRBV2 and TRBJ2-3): EPEVTQTPSHQVTQMGQEVILRCVPISNHLYFYWYRQILGQKVEFLVSFYNNEISEKSEIFDDQFSVERPDGSNFTLKIRSTKLEDSAMYFCASSGGRGTDTQYFGPGTRLTVL.

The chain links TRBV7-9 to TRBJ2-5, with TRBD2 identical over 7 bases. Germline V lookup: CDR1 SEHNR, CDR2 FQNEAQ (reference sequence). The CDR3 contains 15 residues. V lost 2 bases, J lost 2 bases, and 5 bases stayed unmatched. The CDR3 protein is CASSLIAGLQETQYF. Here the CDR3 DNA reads TGTGCCAGCAGCTTAATCGCGGGACTACAAGAGACCCAGTACTTC.

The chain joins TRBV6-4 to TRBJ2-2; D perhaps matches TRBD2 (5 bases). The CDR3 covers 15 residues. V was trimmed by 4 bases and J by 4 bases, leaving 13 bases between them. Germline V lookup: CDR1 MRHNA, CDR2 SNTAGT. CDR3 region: CASSGEGSSTGELFF. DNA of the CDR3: TGTGCCAGCAGTGGTGAGGGTTCCTCCACCGGGGAGCTGTTTTTT.

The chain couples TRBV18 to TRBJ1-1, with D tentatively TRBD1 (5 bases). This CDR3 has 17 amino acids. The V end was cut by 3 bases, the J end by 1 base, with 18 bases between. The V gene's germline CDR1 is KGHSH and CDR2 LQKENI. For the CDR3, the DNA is TGTGCCAGCTCACCCAGTCCGGGCAGGGTTAGGAACACTGAAGCTTTCTTT. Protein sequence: CASSPSPGRVRNTEAFF. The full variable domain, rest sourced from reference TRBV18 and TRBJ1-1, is NAGVMQNPRHLVRRRGQEARLRCSPMKGHSHVYWYRQLPEEGLKFMVYLQKENIIDESGMPKERFSAEFPKEGPSILRIQQVVRGDSAAYFCASSPSPGRVRNTEAFFGQGTRLTVV.

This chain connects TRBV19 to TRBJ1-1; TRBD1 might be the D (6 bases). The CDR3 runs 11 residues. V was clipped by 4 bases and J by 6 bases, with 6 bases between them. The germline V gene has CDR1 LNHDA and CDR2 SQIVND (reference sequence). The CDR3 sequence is CASSRQAEAFF. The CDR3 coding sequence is TGTGCCAGTAGTAGACAGGCTGAAGCTTTCTTT.

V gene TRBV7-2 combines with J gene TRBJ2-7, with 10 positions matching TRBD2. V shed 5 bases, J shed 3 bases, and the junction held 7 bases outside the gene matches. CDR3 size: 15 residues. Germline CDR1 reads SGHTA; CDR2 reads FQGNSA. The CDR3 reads CASSLTSGAFYEQYF. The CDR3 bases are TGTGCCAGCAGCCTCACTAGCGGGGCCTTCTACGAGCAGTACTTC. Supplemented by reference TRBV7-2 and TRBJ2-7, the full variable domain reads GAGVSQSPSNKVTEKGKDVELRCDPISGHTALYWYRQSLGQGLEFLIYFQGNSAPDKSGLPSDRFSAERTGGSVSTLTIQRTQQEDSAVYLCASSLTSGAFYEQYFGPGTRLTVT.

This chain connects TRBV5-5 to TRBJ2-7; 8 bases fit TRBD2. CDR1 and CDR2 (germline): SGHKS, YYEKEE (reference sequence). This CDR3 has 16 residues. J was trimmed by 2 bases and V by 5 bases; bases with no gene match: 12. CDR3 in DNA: TGTGCCAGCAGGTTAACTAGCGGCCTCTTAACCTACGAGCAGTACTTC. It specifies CASRLTSGLLTYEQYF.

This CDR3 is CASSLAVAYNSYNEQFF. CDR3 nucleotide sequence: TGTGCCAGCAGCTTAGCGGTAGCGTACAACAGCTACAATGAGCAGTTCTTC. The chain links TRBV7-2 to TRBJ2-1, with TRBD2 as a possible D gene (5 bases). Trimming cost V 0 bases and J 3 bases, with 15 bases left between them. The CDR3 is 17 amino acids. Germline CDR1 reads SGHTA; CDR2 reads FQGNSA.

CDR3 DNA sequence: TGCGCCAGCAGCTACACCATAGCGGGAGGGACCGGGGAGCTGTTTTTT. Translating it yields CASSYTIAGGTGELFF. J is TRBJ2-2 and V is TRBV4-3, with TRBD2 matching over 11 bases. V shed 5 bases and J 5 bases; nucleotides not matched to a gene: 7. The CDR3 runs 16 residues. Per germline, CDR1 LGHNA and CDR2 YSLEER.

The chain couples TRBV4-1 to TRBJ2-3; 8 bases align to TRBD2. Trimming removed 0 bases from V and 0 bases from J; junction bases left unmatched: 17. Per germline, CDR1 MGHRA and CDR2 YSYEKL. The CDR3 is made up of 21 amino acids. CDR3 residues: CASSQDGPSGGFSSSTDTQYF. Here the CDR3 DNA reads TGCGCCAGCAGCCAAGATGGCCCGTCGGGGGGGTTTTCTAGTAGCACAGATACGCAGTATTTT.

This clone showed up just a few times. The CDR3 is CASSLEPDRDGGYTF. CDR3 DNA sequence: TGTGCCAGCAGCTTAGAGCCCGACAGGGATGGGGGCTACACCTTC. The chain is built from TRBV7-2 and TRBJ1-2; 7 bases fit TRBD1. Trimming at V came to 1 base and at J to 8 bases, leaving 10 bases not matched to a gene. CDR3 length: 15 residues. Germline V CDR1 and CDR2: SGHTA, FQGNSA. Full variable domain (missing parts from reference TRBV7-2 and TRBJ1-2): GAGVSQSPSNKVTEKGKDVELRCDPISGHTALYWYRQSLGQGLEFLIYFQGNSAPDKSGLPSDRFSAERTGGSVSTLTIQRTQQEDSAVYLCASSLEPDRDGGYTFGSGTRLTVV.

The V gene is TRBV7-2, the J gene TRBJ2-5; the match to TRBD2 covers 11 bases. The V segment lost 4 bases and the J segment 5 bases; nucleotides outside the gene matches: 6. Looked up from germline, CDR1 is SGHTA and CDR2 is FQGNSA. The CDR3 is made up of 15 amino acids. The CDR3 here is CASSSLAGGRETQYF. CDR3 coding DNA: TGTGCCAGCAGCTCCCTAGCGGGAGGACGGGAGACCCAGTACTTC.

In nucleotides, the CDR3 is TGTGCCAGCAGACAGGGGGCGCGATATGGCTACACCTTC. It translates to CASRQGARYGYTF. The V gene is TRBV12-3 or TRBV12-4, the J gene TRBJ1-2, with 9 nucleotides matching TRBD1. The CDR3 sequence is 13 residues long. The V gene end was trimmed by 6 bases and the J gene end by 5 bases; junction bases not matched to a gene: 4.

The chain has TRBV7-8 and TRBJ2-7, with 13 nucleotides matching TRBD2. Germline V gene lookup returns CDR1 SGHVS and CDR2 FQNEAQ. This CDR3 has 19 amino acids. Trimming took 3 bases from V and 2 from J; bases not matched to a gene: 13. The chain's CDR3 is CASSLPGTSGEKLTYEQYF. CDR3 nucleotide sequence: TGTGCCAGCAGCTTGCCCGGGACTAGCGGGGAAAAACTCACCTACGAGCAGTACTTC.

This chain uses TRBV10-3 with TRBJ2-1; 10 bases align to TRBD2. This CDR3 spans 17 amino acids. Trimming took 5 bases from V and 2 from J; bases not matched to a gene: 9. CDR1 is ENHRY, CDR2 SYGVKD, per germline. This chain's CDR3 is CAISPSGSAITYNEQFF. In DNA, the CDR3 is TGTGCCATCAGTCCTAGCGGGAGCGCGATCACCTACAATGAGCAGTTCTTC.

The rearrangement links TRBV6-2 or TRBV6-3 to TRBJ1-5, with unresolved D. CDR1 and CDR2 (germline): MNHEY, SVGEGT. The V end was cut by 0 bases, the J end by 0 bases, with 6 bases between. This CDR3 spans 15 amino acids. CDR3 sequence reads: CASSYSAVSNQPQHF. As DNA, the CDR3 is TGTGCCAGCAGTTACTCCGCGGTTAGCAATCAGCCCCAGCATTTT.

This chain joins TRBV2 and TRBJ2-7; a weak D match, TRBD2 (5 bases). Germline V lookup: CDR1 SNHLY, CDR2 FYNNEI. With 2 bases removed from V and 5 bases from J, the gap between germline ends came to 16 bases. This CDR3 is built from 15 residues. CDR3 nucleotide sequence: TGTGCCAGCAGTGAACTTCGGGGTCAAGGCCACGAGCAGTACTTC. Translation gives CASSELRGQGHEQYF.

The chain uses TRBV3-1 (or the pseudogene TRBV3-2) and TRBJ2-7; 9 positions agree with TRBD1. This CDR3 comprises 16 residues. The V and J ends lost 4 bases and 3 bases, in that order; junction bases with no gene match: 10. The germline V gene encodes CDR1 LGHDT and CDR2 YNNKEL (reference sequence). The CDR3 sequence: CASSLLTGGGGYEQYF. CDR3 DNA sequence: TGTGCCAGCAGCCTTTTGACAGGGGGTGGGGGCTACGAGCAGTACTTC.

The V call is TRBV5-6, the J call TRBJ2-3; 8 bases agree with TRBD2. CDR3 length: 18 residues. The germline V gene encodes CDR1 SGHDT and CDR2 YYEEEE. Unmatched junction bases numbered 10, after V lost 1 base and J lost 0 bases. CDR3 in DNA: TGTGCCAGCAGCTTGTTCCGGGGGGGCCCCAGGAGCACAGATACGCAGTATTTT. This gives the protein CASSLFRGGPRSTDTQYF.

CDR3 DNA sequence: TGTGCCAGCAGCACCACAGGGAGGAACACTGAAGCTTTCTTT. Translated: CASSTTGRNTEAFF. The chain links TRBV13 to TRBJ1-1; D perhaps matches TRBD1 (6 bases). V was cut by 5 bases and J by 1 base, with 11 bases left in between. The CDR3 runs to 14 residues. Germline V CDR1 and CDR2: PRHDT, FYEKMQ (reference sequence). Variable domain in full (rest from reference TRBV13 and TRBJ1-1): AAGVIQSPRHLIKEKRETATLKCYPIPRHDTVYWYQQGPGQDPQFLISFYEKMQSDKGSIPDRFSAQQFSDYHSELNMSSLELGDSALYFCASSTTGRNTEAFFGQGTRLTVV.

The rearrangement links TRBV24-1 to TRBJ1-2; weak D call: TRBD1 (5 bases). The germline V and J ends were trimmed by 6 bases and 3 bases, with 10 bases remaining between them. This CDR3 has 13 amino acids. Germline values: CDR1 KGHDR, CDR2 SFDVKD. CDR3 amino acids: CATSKGRDYGYTF. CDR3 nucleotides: TGTGCCACCAGTAAGGGCAGGGACTATGGCTACACCTTC.